Listed here is a single T cell receptor (beta chain). Germline V gene lookup returns CDR1 MNHEY and CDR2 SVGAGI. The length of the CDR3 is 13 residues. V dropped 6 bases and J dropped 4 bases, with 11 bases sitting between them. The sample comes from a study of blood T cell repertoires in COVID-19. Across the study: The study drew acute and convalescent COVID-19 samples from the United States, Italy and Spain.

Clones were read by immunoSEQ multiplex PCR, and TCRdb kept only the in-frame ones, dropping some. Here the sample spans 6,000 or so clones, approximately 80% being singletons. The clonotype comes from a human donor with active COVID-19. The donor label of this sample is uncertain. V gene TRBV6-5 combines with J gene TRBJ2-3; TRBD2 might be the D (6 bases). Sequenced material: peripheral blood. The CDR3 region has the DNA TGTGCCAGCAGCCCCTGGGGGGCAGATACGCAGTATTTT. As protein: CASSPWGADTQYF.